The TCR beta chain under discussion was sequenced for a study of T cells in tumors after PD-1 blockade. The overall study: No patient had prior checkpoint blockade, systemic immunosuppression, or radiotherapy within 4 weeks.

There are many counts of this clone. Generated by immunoSEQ multiplex PCR, the TCRdb table keeps only in-frame clones and is missing some. The sample consists of approximately 47,000 clones, 70% to 85% of them appearing once. This TCR derives from a human donor with advanced basal cell or squamous cell carcinoma (not recorded which). The material sequenced was PBMCs, taken before anti-PD-1 therapy.

The CDR3 loop is CASSPVRGTEAFF. The CDR3 bases are TGTGCCAGTAGTCCAGTTCGGGGCACTGAAGCTTTCTTT. The chain carries TRBV19 and TRBJ1-1; D is uncertain. This CDR3 contains 13 residues. Per the germline V gene, CDR1 is LNHDA and CDR2 is SQIVND (reference sequence). The ends were cut back, 5 bases at V and 4 bases at J, with 11 bases in the middle.